The 3 T cell receptor beta chains below all came from one sample that was sequenced in a study of cytomegalovirus exposure and HLA in healthy donors. PCR involved 60 Vbeta and 13 Jbeta primers. TCRdb keeps only in-frame clones here, not all; method: immunoSEQ multiplex PCR. Found here are around 100,000 clones, 80% to 90% of them singletons; the top ten hold roughly 1.2%. Sequenced: PBMCs. Every receptor here comes from a woman aged 18 to 35 in good health and CMV-seronegative.

The chain combines TRBV5-6 with TRBJ2-5; no clear D gene. The germline V and J ends were trimmed by 5 bases and 5 bases, with 10 bases remaining between them. Per germline, CDR1 SGHDT and CDR2 YYEEEE. This CDR3 comprises 12 residues. The CDR3 bases are TGTGCCAGCAGTCTCCTCGGGGAGACCCAGTACTTC. The encoded protein is CASSLLGETQYF.

The chain joins TRBV11-2 to TRBJ2-7, with TRBD2 matching over 8 bases. The germline gives CDR1 SGHAT, CDR2 FQNNGV. This CDR3 is 15 amino acids long. The junction had 9 bases not matched to a gene; V was cut back by 5 bases and J by 3 bases. The CDR3 region is CASSDTSGWIYEQYF. The CDR3 region has the DNA TGTGCCAGCAGCGATACTAGCGGCTGGATCTACGAGCAGTACTTC.

This clone was picked up a small number of times. This chain links TRBV25-1 with TRBJ2-3, with D maybe TRBD2 (5 bases). The germline gives CDR1 MGHDK, CDR2 SYGVNS. V shed 3 bases and J shed 2 bases, with 12 bases lying between them. CDR3 size: 15 residues. CDR3 in amino acids: CASSDGIGSTDTQYF. CDR3 DNA sequence: TGTGCCAGCAGTGACGGGATTGGGTCCACAGATACGCAGTATTTT.